The 22 T cell receptor beta chains given below trace back to one sample, sequenced in a study of T cell repertoires in cytomegalovirus infection. In TCRdb, the reads were re-called with MiXCR into one record per CDR3 protein. The table shows around 77,000 distinct CDR3 sequences, with roughly 20% occurring only once. Antigen specificity for these receptors is unknown. The specimen was CD8+ T cells from cultured PBMCs, collected from culture after CMV antigen stimulation. The receptor set was obtained from a human donor in good health (CMV status not recorded). Some clones in this sample may be carry-over from other donors' samples.

This clonotype was found a few times. This chain uses TRBV4-1 with TRBJ2-3; a possible D gene is TRBD2 (6 bases). The CDR3 consists of 17 residues. CDR1 and CDR2 from the germline V gene are MGHRA and YSYEKL. V lost 3 bases, J lost 5 bases, and 21 bases lay in between. The CDR3 bases are TGCGCCAGCAGCCAGGTTGCCGGGGGTAGGGTCGTAGATACGCAGTATTTT. Encoded protein: CASSQVAGGRVVDTQYF.

The rearrangement uses TRBV27 and TRBJ2-7; D ambiguous. Between the trimmed V and J ends, which lost 6 bases and 0 bases, there was a span of 12 bases. This CDR3 has 14 residues. The germline CDR1 and CDR2 sequences are MNHEY and SMNVEV (reference sequence). The CDR3 sequence is CASRLEPLSYEQYF. As DNA, the CDR3 is TGTGCCAGCAGGCTAGAGCCTCTCTCCTACGAGCAGTACTTC.

The rearrangement joins TRBV4-2 to TRBJ2-5; TRBD1 aligns across 8 bases. Germline loops: CDR1 LGHNA, CDR2 YNFKEQ. The ends lost 2 bases at V and 2 bases at J; junction bases unmatched: 4. CDR3 length: 15 residues. The CDR3 protein is CASSQLGQGQETQYF. CDR3 coding DNA: TGTGCCAGCAGCCAACTTGGACAGGGTCAAGAGACCCAGTACTTC.

The chain uses TRBV9 and TRBJ2-1; 11 bases map to TRBD2. The CDR3 contains 19 residues. J was trimmed by 0 bases and V by 4 bases; bases with no gene match: 12. Germline loops: CDR1 SGDLS, CDR2 YYNGEE. This CDR3 reads CASSTPGLADASSYNEQFF. CDR3 DNA: TGTGCCAGCAGCACACCGGGACTAGCGGACGCAAGCTCCTACAATGAGCAGTTCTTC.

The rearrangement uses TRBV6-5 and TRBJ2-2; no clear D. The germline CDR1 and CDR2 sequences are MNHEY and SVGAGI. V was pared by 0 bases and J by 1 base, with 18 bases between. This CDR3 comprises 19 residues. The CDR3 region is CASSYSASPLVKNTGELFF. CDR3 sequence (DNA): TGTGCCAGCAGTTACTCTGCGAGCCCGCTGGTTAAGAACACCGGGGAGCTGTTTTTT.

This clonotype turned up a few times. This rearrangement joins TRBV6-2 or TRBV6-3 to TRBJ2-1, with D uncertain. Trimming took 2 bases from V and 8 from J, leaving 7 bases between them. The CDR3 contains 12 residues. Germline CDR1 is MNHEY and CDR2 is SVGEGT. CDR3 DNA sequence: TGTGCCAGCAGTTACGTAGGCGATGAGCAGTTCTTC. It codes for CASSYVGDEQFF.

Only a few counts were recorded for this clonotype. The V gene is TRBV7-9, the J gene TRBJ2-3, with D uncertain. The ends were cut back, 1 base at V and 5 bases at J, with 10 bases in the middle. Germline CDR1 SEHNR, CDR2 FQNEAQ (reference sequence). The CDR3 extends over 14 amino acids. The CDR3 loop reads CASSLGRWGDTQYF. CDR3 nucleotides: TGTGCCAGCAGCTTAGGCCGCTGGGGAGATACGCAGTATTTT.

This clonotype was observed a few times. The V call is TRBV12-3 or TRBV12-4, the J call TRBJ1-2; D gene uncertain. This CDR3 region has 13 residues. Deletions cut 3 bases from V and 7 bases from J, with 12 bases between. CDR3 DNA sequence: TGTGCCAGCAGTTTTGGGCTCGCCGGTGGCTACACCTTC. This gives the protein CASSFGLAGGYTF.

Many counts were recorded for this clonotype. This chain links TRBV7-2 with TRBJ2-3, with 9 bases identical to TRBD2. The CDR3 is 15 residues long. Per germline, CDR1 SGHTA and CDR2 FQGNSA. With 3 bases clipped from V and 0 bases from J, the junction kept 1 base outside the gene matches. CDR3 sequence: CASSFLAGSTDTQYF. CDR3 in DNA: TGTGCCAGCAGCTTCCTAGCGGGGAGCACAGATACGCAGTATTTT.

CDR3 loop: CASRLSGGSSYNEQFF. In nucleotides, the CDR3 is TGTGCCAGCAGACTTTCAGGGGGCAGCTCCTACAATGAGCAGTTCTTC. J is TRBJ2-1 and V is TRBV6-1; 8 bases match TRBD1. The CDR3 is 16 residues long. The germline gives CDR1 MNHNS, CDR2 SASEGT. The V and J ends lost 6 bases and 0 bases, in that order; junction bases with no gene match: 7.

On this clonotype itself: The junction departs from the called germline gene at one end, perhaps through a read error. The chain employs TRBV12-3 or TRBV12-4 and TRBJ1-4; no definite D call. This CDR3 spans 12 amino acids. This CDR3 is CTSSLGPGSLFF. In nucleotides, the CDR3 is TGTACCAGCAGTTTGGGTCCGGGTTCACTGTTTTTT.

This chain links TRBV6-2 or TRBV6-3 with TRBJ1-1, with TRBD1 matching 7 bases. The ends lost 4 bases at V and 0 bases at J; junction bases unmatched: 11. Germline V gene lookup returns CDR1 MNHEY and CDR2 SVGEGT. The CDR3 has 17 residues. The CDR3 sequence: CASSSHPRGCVNTEAFF. The CDR3 DNA reads TGTGCCAGCAGTTCACACCCCAGGGGGTGTGTGAACACTGAAGCTTTCTTT.

With respect to this clonotype: A much larger clone lies a single base off, so this may be a read error. The chain couples TRBV27 to TRBJ2-7; D uncertain. V was cut by 0 bases and J by 4 bases, with 10 bases left in between. The germline gives CDR1 MNHEY, CDR2 SMNVEV (reference sequence). The CDR3 is 14 residues long. The CDR3 loop is CASSLSQVGYEQYF. DNA for the CDR3: TGTGCCAGCAGTTTATCGCAAGTGGGGTACGAGCAGTACTTC.

The V call is TRBV27, the J call TRBJ1-2, with a possible D match to TRBD1 (6 bases). CDR3 length: 16 residues. Germline CDR1 MNHEY, CDR2 SMNVEV (reference sequence). Between the trimmed V and J ends, which lost 6 bases and 4 bases, there was a span of 21 bases. CDR3 in DNA: TGTGCCAGCAGCCCTCGCGACAGGCCGATACTCTATGGCTACACCTTC. It codes for CASSPRDRPILYGYTF.

This clonotype was seen ten or more times. The rearrangement links TRBV2 to TRBJ2-1; TRBD2 matches 9 bases. Germline values: CDR1 SNHLY, CDR2 FYNNEI. CDR3 length: 13 amino acids. Trimming cost V 3 bases and J 9 bases; bases outside gene matches: 3. The CDR3 reads CASSDLAGFEQFF. The CDR3 DNA is TGTGCCAGCAGTGATCTAGCGGGGTTTGAGCAGTTCTTC. The full variable domain, rest sourced from reference TRBV2 and TRBJ2-1, is EPEVTQTPSHQVTQMGQEVILRCVPISNHLYFYWYRQILGQKVEFLVSFYNNEISEKSEIFDDQFSVERPDGSNFTLKIRSTKLEDSAMYFCASSDLAGFEQFFGPGTRLTVL.

This clonotype turned up a few times. V usage is TRBV7-2 and J usage is TRBJ2-7; the match to TRBD2 covers 10 bases. There are 17 residues in the CDR3. The germline gives CDR1 SGHTA, CDR2 FQGNSA. With V trimmed by 2 bases and J by 5 bases, 12 bases remained unmatched. CDR3 nucleotide sequence: TGTGCCAGCAGCTTATCCAGCGGGGGGGCCGGGGACAACGAGCAGTACTTC. Residues: CASSLSSGGAGDNEQYF.

This clonotype appeared a few times. This chain uses TRBV10-2 with TRBJ1-1, with D maybe TRBD1 (6 bases). This CDR3 region has 13 residues. Trimming took 5 bases from V and 1 from J, leaving 8 bases between them. Per the germline V gene, CDR1 is WSHSY and CDR2 is SAAADI. CDR3 coding DNA: TGCGCCAGCAGTAACAGGGCGAACACTGAAGCTTTCTTT. Its protein is CASSNRANTEAFF.

This chain joins TRBV5-6 and TRBJ1-4, with 9 bases fitting TRBD1. Looked up from germline, CDR1 is SGHDT and CDR2 is YYEEEE. There are 14 residues in the CDR3. Trimming removed 4 bases from V and 10 bases from J; junction bases left unmatched: 8. This CDR3 reads CASSPGQGFGKLFF. The DNA for the CDR3 is TGTGCCAGCAGCCCAGGACAGGGGTTCGGAAAACTGTTTTTT.

This clonotype was seen more than once but under ten times. The genes are TRBV13 and TRBJ1-1; D unclear. Germline V CDR1 and CDR2: PRHDT, FYEKMQ (reference sequence). The CDR3 consists of 14 residues. V shed 1 base and J shed 1 base, with 7 bases lying between them. The CDR3 nucleotides read TGTGCCAGCAGCTTAGCCAGGAAGAACACTGAAGCTTTCTTT. Translation: CASSLARKNTEAFF.

There are a few counts of this clonotype. The chain links TRBV7-2 to TRBJ2-2, with D perhaps matching TRBD1 (5 bases). Trimming removed 4 bases from V and 3 bases from J, with 12 bases in between. The germline V gene encodes CDR1 SGHTA and CDR2 FQGNSA. The CDR3 has 15 residues. For the CDR3, the DNA is TGTGCCAGCAGCTATGACAGCTCCTACACCGGGGAGCTGTTTTTT. Protein product: CASSYDSSYTGELFF. Full variable domain (outside the CDR3, taken from reference TRBV7-2 and TRBJ2-2): GAGVSQSPSNKVTEKGKDVELRCDPISGHTALYWYRQSLGQGLEFLIYFQGNSAPDKSGLPSDRFSAERTGGSVSTLTIQRTQQEDSAVYLCASSYDSSYTGELFFGEGSRLTVL.

This clonotype was observed at least ten times. The chain carries TRBV28 and TRBJ1-1; tentative D call: TRBD1 (5 bases). The V gene lost 5 bases and the J gene lost 8 bases, with 12 bases spanning the gap. CDR3 length: 12 residues. Germline CDR1 and CDR2: MDHEN and SYDVKM. The CDR3 nucleotides read TGTGCCAGCAGTCTCGACAGCTCGGAAGCTTTCTTT. Amino acid sequence: CASSLDSSEAFF.

This chain uses TRBV6-5 with TRBJ2-5; D not certain. CDR3 length: 13 amino acids. V lost 2 bases and J 2 bases, leaving 6 bases between the germline ends. In germline, CDR1 is MNHEY, CDR2 SVGAGI. In nucleotides, the CDR3 is TGTGCCAGCAGTTACGCGACACAAGAGACCCAGTACTTC. Its translation: CASSYATQETQYF.